This T cell receptor beta chain was retrieved from a study of identical twins. Carrying unique molecular identifiers, the cDNA also gained a universal primer site through template switching. Using its own MiXCR run on the 5' RACE reads, TCRdb lists one record per CDR3 protein. The top ten clones hold 1.9% of a sample with 200,000 to 250,000 distinct CDR3 sequences, 7.5% of them seen once. Germline CDR1 SGHAT, CDR2 FQNNGV. The CDR3 is 17 residues long. V lost 3 bases and J 0 bases, leaving 12 bases between the germline ends. Regarding this clonotype: Its specificity is unknown.

Notes on the study in general: Out-of-frame beta sequences exhibited a weaker degree of excess twin sharing. For cord blood, abundant beta clonotypes had fewer insertions, unlike memory repertoires, which showed none.

The sample was also reused in another study, on yellow fever vaccine responses in identical twins.

The material sequenced was memory (CD45RO+) T cells sorted from blood. The clonotype originates from a young woman in good health. V and J are TRBV11-2 and TRBJ2-6; D is unresolved. CDR3 protein: CASSFFGWGSGANVLTF. For the CDR3, the DNA is TGTGCCAGCAGCTTTTTTGGCTGGGGCTCTGGGGCCAACGTCCTGACTTTC.